This T cell receptor beta chain was identified during a study of OX40 agonist ivuxolimab in advanced cancers. Some clones are missing from TCRdb's copy, which holds only in-frame ones; the method was immunoSEQ multiplex PCR. The repertoire has fewer than 95,000 clones, more than 80% of them found once; the top ten carry around 0.48%. V gave up 5 bases and J gave up 3 bases; unmatched junction bases: 4. In germline, CDR1 is MDHEN, CDR2 SYDVKM. This CDR3 contains 14 residues. The TCR sequence derives from an adult with an advanced solid tumor such as melanoma, head and neck, liver or kidney cancer. This rearrangement joins TRBV28 to TRBJ1-3, with 7 bases fitting TRBD1. Sequenced material: CD4+ or CD8+ T cells sorted from blood, taken in a trial of the OX40 agonist ivuxolimab. Written as DNA, the CDR3 is TGTGCCAGCAGTAGCAGGACAGGTGGAAACACCATATATTTT. Its protein is CASSSRTGGNTIYF.